This entry lists 10 T cell receptor beta chains sequenced from one sample in a study of cytomegalovirus exposure and HLA in healthy donors (dated by TCRdb to 2016 to 2017). Receptor amplification or capture employed the immunoSEQ multiplex PCR assay. For the multiplex PCR, a mixture combining 60 forward primers for TCR Vbeta segments and 13 reverse primers for TCR Jbeta segments was used. TCRdb mirrors the immuneACCESS table, restricted to in-frame sequences. Some clones are absent from its copies; in checked studies, under half trace to an unresolved V gene, and the reason for the others is unknown. A total of fewer than 150,000 clones appear in this sample, over 70% of them only once. The ten largest clones add up to just over 5% of the sample. Specimen: PBMCs. The receptor set was obtained from a male donor in good health and CMV-seronegative.

The chain uses TRBV7-9 and TRBJ2-6; 7 bases fit TRBD1. This CDR3 is built from 19 residues. The V segment lost 5 bases and the J segment 0 bases; nucleotides outside the gene matches: 13. Germline V gives CDR1 SEHNR, CDR2 FQNEAQ (reference sequence). For the CDR3, the DNA is TGTGCCAGCAGCCAAGGGCCAGGACAGGCGATCTCTGGGGCCAACGTCCTGACTTTC. It is translated as CASSQGPGQAISGANVLTF.

The chain employs TRBV30 and TRBJ2-7, with D maybe TRBD2 (7 bases). This CDR3 is built from 15 residues. The germline V gene encodes CDR1 GTSNPN and CDR2 SVGIG (reference sequence). The V end was cut by 2 bases, the J end by 6 bases, with 20 bases between. The CDR3 protein is CAWSSRGALGGEQYF. The CDR3 bases are TGTGCCTGGAGTTCCCGGGGGGCGTTGGGAGGCGAGCAGTACTTC.

The chain joins TRBV18 to TRBJ2-2; perhaps TRBD1 as D (5 bases). In germline, CDR1 is KGHSH, CDR2 LQKENI. The ends were cut back, 4 bases at V and 0 bases at J, with 9 bases in the middle. CDR3 length equals 15 residues. The CDR3 bases are TGTGCCAGCTCACTTTCGACAGCGAACACCGGGGAGCTGTTTTTT. Amino acid sequence: CASSLSTANTGELFF.

The CDR3 DNA reads TGTGCCAGCAGTGACCGTCTGGGGGGCACTGAAGCTTTCTTT. Amino acid sequence: CASSDRLGGTEAFF. This chain links TRBV6-1 with TRBJ1-1, with a weak D call TRBD1 (5 bases). The germline CDR1 and CDR2 sequences are MNHNS and SASEGT. The CDR3 covers 14 residues. Trimming stripped 3 bases from V and 4 bases from J, with 12 bases between.

The chain couples TRBV11-2 to TRBJ1-2, with 7 bases identical to TRBD1. V dropped 0 bases and J dropped 2; count of bases not matched to a gene: 6. This CDR3 comprises 16 residues. Germline CDR1 SGHAT, CDR2 FQNNGV. The CDR3 nucleotides are TGTGCCAGCAGCTTAGATCCCTTGACAGGGAACTATGGCTACACCTTC. Amino acids: CASSLDPLTGNYGYTF.

V gene TRBV20-1 combines with J gene TRBJ2-5; no clear D gene. The CDR3 is 10 amino acids. The germline V gene encodes CDR1 DFQATT and CDR2 SNEGSKA (reference sequence). V lost 6 bases and J 7 bases, leaving 9 bases between the germline ends. This CDR3 reads CSASRVTQYF. CDR3 coding DNA: TGCAGTGCGAGTCGCGTGACCCAGTACTTC.

V usage is TRBV27 and J usage is TRBJ1-1; D perhaps matches TRBD1 (6 bases). V lost 4 bases, J lost 5 bases, and 11 bases lay in between. CDR3 length: 13 residues. From germline, CDR1 is MNHEY and CDR2 SMNVEV (reference sequence). CDR3 protein: CASSYPGETEAFF. CDR3 DNA: TGTGCCAGCAGTTACCCAGGGGAAACTGAAGCTTTCTTT.

This chain uses TRBV27 with TRBJ2-7; 7 bases line up with TRBD2. In germline, CDR1 is MNHEY, CDR2 SMNVEV (reference sequence). The ends lost 1 base at V and 3 bases at J; junction bases unmatched: 3. There are 14 residues in the CDR3. CDR3 sequence reads: CASSLWGGSYEQYF. Written as DNA, the CDR3 is TGTGCCAGCAGTTTATGGGGGGGGAGCTACGAGCAGTACTTC.

The sample holds one count of this clone. This chain uses TRBV7-2 with TRBJ2-1, with TRBD2 as a possible D gene (5 bases). The CDR3 length is 11 residues. Per the germline V gene, CDR1 is SGHTA and CDR2 is FQGNSA. Trimming left V 4 bases short and J 12 bases short, with 10 bases between. CDR3 in DNA: TGTGCCAGCAGCTCTCTAGGGAGGCAGTTCTTC. Translation: CASSSLGRQFF.

The chain links TRBV4-2 to TRBJ1-3; TRBD1 might be the D (6 bases). The CDR3 length is 14 residues. Germline lookup yields CDR1 LGHNA and CDR2 YNFKEQ. V lost 5 bases, J lost 8 bases, and 16 bases lay in between. CDR3 in amino acids: CASSSQGIPDTIYF. For the CDR3, the DNA is TGTGCCAGCAGCTCACAGGGCATACCAGACACCATATATTTT.